This record concerns one T cell receptor (beta chain) sequence. Its antigen is undetermined. The assay was immunoSEQ multiplex PCR, and TCRdb's table has in-frame clones only and misses some. The table lists around 2,000,000 clones, around 96% of them singletons. The data belong to a study of shared clonotypes between healthy human individuals. Study-wide results and limits: Clonotypes shared by all four donors outscored non-shared clonotypes in generation probability. For naive CD4 cells, around 5.1% of clonotypes were shared across several donors. A generally larger estimated richness was seen in naive subsets than in memory subsets.

Naive CD8 populations comprised CD45RO-negative cells positively selected for CCR7, excluding terminally differentiated effector memory CD45RA+ cells. This CDR3 contains 17 residues. The V gene end was trimmed by 5 bases and the J gene end by 5 bases; junction bases not matched to a gene: 11. The germline V gene has CDR1 MDHEN and CDR2 SYDVKM. This clonotype was sampled from a man aged 18 to 29 in good health. The chain recombines TRBV28 with TRBJ2-1; 11 bases fit TRBD2. The specimen was naive CD8+ T cells sorted from blood. The CDR3 DNA follows: TGTGCCAGCAGTACCCCCCTGACTAGCGGGGATCACAATGAGCAGTTCTTC. As protein: CASSTPLTSGDHNEQFF.